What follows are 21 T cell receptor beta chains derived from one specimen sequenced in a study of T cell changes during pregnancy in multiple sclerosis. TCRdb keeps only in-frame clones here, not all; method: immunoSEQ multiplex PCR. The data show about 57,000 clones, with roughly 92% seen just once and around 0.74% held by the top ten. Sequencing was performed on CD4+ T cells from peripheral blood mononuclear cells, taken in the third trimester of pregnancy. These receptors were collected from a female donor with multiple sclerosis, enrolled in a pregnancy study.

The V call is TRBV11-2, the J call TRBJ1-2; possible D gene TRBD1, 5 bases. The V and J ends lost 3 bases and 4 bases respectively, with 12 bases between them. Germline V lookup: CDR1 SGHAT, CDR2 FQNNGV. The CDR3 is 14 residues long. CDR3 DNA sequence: TGTGCCAGCAGCTTGGGGGGACCACTCTATGGCTACACCTTC. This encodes CASSLGGPLYGYTF.

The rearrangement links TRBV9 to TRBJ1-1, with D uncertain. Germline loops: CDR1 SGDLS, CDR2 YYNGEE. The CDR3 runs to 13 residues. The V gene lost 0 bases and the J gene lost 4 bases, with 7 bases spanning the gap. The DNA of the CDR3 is TGTGCCAGCAGCGTAGCTCCGGGCACTGAAGCTTTCTTT. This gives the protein CASSVAPGTEAFF.

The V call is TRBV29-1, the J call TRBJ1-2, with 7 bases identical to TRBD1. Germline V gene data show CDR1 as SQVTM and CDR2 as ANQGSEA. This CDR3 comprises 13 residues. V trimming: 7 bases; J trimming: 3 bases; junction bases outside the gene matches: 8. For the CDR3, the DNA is TGCAGCGCGAGGGGGCGCGGCGACTATGGCTACACCTTC. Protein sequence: CSARGRGDYGYTF.

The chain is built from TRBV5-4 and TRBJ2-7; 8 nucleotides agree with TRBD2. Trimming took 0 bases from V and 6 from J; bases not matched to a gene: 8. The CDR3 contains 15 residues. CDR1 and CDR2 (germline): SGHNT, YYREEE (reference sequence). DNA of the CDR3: TGTGCCAGCAGCTTGGAGGGGACTAGGGGCCCCGAGCAGTACTTC. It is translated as CASSLEGTRGPEQYF. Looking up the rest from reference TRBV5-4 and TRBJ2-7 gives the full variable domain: ETGVTQSPTHLIKTRGQQVTLRCSSQSGHNTVSWYQQALGQGPQFIFQYYREEENGRGNFPPRFSGLQFPNYSSELNVNALELDDSALYLCASSLEGTRGPEQYFGPGTRLTVT.

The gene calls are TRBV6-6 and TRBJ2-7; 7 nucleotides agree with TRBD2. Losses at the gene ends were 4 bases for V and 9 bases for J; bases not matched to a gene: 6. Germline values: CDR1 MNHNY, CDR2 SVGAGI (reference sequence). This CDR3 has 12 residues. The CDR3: CASSFEGRGQYF. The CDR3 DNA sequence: TGTGCCAGCAGTTTCGAAGGGAGGGGGCAGTACTTC.

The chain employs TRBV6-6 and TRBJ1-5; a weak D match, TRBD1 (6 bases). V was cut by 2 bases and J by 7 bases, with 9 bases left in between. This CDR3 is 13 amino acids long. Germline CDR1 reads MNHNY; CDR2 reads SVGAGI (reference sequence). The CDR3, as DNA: TGTGCCAGCAGTTACGGGGGGGGCCAGCCCCAGCATTTT. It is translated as CASSYGGGQPQHF.

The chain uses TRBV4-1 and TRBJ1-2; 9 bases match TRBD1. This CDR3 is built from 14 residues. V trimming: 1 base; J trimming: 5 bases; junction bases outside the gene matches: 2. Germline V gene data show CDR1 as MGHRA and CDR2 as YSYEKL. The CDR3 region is CASSQGDRGYGYTF. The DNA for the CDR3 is TGCGCCAGCAGCCAAGGTGACAGGGGGTATGGCTACACCTTC.

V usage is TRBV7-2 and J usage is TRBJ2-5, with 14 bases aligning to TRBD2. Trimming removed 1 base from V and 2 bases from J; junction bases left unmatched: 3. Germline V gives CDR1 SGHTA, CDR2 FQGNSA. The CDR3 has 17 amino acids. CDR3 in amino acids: CASSLGLAGGPQETQYF. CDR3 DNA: TGTGCCAGCAGCTTAGGACTAGCGGGGGGGCCACAAGAGACCCAGTACTTC. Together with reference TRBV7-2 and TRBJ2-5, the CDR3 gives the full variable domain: GAGVSQSPSNKVTEKGKDVELRCDPISGHTALYWYRQSLGQGLEFLIYFQGNSAPDKSGLPSDRFSAERTGGSVSTLTIQRTQQEDSAVYLCASSLGLAGGPQETQYFGPGTRLLVL.

The chain's CDR3 is CASSSRLARETQYF. CDR3 bases: TGTGCCAGCAGCTCCCGACTAGCCAGAGAGACCCAGTACTTC. The rearrangement joins TRBV11-2 to TRBJ2-5; 7 nucleotides match TRBD2. The CDR3 loop spans 14 amino acids. The junction had 6 bases not matched to a gene; V was cut back by 4 bases and J by 4 bases. The germline CDR1 and CDR2 sequences are SGHAT and FQNNGV.

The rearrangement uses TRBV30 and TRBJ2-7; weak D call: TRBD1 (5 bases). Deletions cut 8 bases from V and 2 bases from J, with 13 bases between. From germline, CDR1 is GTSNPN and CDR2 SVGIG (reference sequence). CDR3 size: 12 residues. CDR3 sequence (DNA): TGTGCCGGCGACAGAGCTCCCTACGAGCAGTACTTC. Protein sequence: CAGDRAPYEQYF.

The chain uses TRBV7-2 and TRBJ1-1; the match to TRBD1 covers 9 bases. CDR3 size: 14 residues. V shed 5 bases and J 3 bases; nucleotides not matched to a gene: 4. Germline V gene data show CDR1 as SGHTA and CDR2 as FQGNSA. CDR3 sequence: CASSVTGGDTEAFF. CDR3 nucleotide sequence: TGTGCCAGCAGCGTTACAGGGGGCGACACTGAAGCTTTCTTT.

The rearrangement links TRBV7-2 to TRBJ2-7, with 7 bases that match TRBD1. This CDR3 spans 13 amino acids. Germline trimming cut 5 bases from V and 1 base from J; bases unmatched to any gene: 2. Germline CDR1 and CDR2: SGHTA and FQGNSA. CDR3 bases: TGTGCCAGCAGCCCAGGGGGTTCCTACGAGCAGTACTTC. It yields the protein CASSPGGSYEQYF.

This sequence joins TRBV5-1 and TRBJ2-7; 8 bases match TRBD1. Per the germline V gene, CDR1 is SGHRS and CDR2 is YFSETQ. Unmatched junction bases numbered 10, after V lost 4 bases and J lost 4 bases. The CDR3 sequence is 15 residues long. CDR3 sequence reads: CASSPRGQAQYEQYF. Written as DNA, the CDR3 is TGCGCCAGCAGCCCGCGGGGACAGGCCCAATACGAGCAGTACTTC.

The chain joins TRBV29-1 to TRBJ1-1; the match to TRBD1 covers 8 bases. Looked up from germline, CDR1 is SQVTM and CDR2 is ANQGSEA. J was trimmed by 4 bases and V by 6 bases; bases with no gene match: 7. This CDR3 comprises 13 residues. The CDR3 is CSVDQGAGTEAFF. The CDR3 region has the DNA TGCAGCGTGGATCAGGGGGCCGGCACTGAAGCTTTCTTT.

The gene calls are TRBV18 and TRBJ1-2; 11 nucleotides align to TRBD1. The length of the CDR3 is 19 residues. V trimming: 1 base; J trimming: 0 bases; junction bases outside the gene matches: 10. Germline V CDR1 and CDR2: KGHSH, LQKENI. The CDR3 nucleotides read TGTGCCAGCTCACCACTCCCCGGGACAGGGGGAGTTACTAACTATGGCTACACCTTC. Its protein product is CASSPLPGTGGVTNYGYTF.

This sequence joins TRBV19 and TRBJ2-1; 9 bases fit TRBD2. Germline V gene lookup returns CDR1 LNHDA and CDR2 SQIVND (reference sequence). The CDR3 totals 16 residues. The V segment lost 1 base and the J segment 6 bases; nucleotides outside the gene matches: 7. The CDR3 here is CASSIAAGGQLNEQFF. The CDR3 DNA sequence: TGTGCCAGTAGTATAGCAGCGGGGGGCCAACTCAATGAGCAGTTCTTC.

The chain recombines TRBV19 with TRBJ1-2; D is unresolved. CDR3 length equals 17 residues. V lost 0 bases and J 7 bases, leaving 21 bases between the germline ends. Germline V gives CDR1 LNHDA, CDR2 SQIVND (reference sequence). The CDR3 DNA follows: TGTGCCAGTAGTATAGACCGCAATTCACATGGCCCCTTTGGCTACACCTTC. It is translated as CASSIDRNSHGPFGYTF.

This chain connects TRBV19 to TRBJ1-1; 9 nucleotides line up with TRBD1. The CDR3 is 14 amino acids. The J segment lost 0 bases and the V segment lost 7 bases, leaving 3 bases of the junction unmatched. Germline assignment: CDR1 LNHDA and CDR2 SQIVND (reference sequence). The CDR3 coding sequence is TGTGCCAGTACCCGGGACAGGGTGAACACTGAAGCTTTCTTT. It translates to CASTRDRVNTEAFF.

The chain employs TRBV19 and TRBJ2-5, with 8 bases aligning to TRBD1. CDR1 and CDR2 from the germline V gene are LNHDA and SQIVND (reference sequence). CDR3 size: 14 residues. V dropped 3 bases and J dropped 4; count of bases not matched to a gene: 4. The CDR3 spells CASSMGQGAETQYF. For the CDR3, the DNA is TGTGCCAGTAGTATGGGCCAGGGGGCAGAGACCCAGTACTTC.

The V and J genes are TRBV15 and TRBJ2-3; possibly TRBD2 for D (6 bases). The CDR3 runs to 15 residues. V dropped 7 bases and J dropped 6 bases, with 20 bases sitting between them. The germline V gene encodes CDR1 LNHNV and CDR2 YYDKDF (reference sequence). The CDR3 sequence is CATKGGAGPRDTQYF. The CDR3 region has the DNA TGTGCCACCAAAGGCGGGGCGGGCCCACGGGATACGCAGTATTTT.

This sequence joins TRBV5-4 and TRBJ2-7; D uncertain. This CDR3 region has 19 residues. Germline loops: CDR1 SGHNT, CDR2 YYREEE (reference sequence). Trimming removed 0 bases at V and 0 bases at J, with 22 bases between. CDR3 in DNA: TGTGCCAGCAGCTTGGACCTTCCAACTGGGCAAGGTGGCTCCTACGAGCAGTACTTC. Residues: CASSLDLPTGQGGSYEQYF.